This entry concerns a single T cell receptor beta chain. This specimen belongs to a study of T cell responses to AZD1222 COVID-19 vaccine. The germline gives CDR1 ENHRY, CDR2 SYGVKD. CDR3 size: 18 residues. V lost 0 bases and J lost 0, with 12 bases in between. Produced via immunoSEQ multiplex PCR; TCRdb's table is partial and in-frame only. The table has 200,000 or so clones, 70% to 90% seen once. The sample consisted of peripheral blood, taken on day 0 of AZD1222 vaccination. The TCR sequence derives from an adult in good health. V usage is TRBV10-3 and J usage is TRBJ1-6, with D hard to call. CDR3 amino acids: CAISESSNLSSYNSPLHF. CDR3 nucleotide sequence: TGTGCCATCAGTGAGTCGAGTAACCTAAGCTCCTATAATTCACCCCTCCACTTT.